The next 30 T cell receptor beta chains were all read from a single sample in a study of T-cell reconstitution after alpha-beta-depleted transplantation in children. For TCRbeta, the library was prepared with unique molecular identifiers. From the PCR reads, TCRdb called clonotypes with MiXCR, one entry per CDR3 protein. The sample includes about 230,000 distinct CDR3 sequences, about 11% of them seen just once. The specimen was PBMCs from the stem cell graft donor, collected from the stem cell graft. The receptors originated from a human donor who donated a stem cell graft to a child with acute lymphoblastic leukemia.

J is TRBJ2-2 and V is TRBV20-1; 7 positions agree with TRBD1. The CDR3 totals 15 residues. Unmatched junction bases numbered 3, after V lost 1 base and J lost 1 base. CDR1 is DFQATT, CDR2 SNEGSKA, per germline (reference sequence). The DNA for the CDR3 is TGCAGTGCTAGAGTGGGACAGCTGAACACCGGGGAGCTGTTTTTT. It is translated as CSARVGQLNTGELFF.

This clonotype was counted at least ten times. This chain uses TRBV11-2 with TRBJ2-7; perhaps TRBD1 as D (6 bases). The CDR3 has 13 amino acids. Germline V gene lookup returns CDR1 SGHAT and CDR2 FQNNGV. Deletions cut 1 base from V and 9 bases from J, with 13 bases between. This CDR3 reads CASSLGQGPGQYF. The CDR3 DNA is TGTGCCAGCAGCTTAGGGCAGGGGCCTGGGCAGTACTTC.

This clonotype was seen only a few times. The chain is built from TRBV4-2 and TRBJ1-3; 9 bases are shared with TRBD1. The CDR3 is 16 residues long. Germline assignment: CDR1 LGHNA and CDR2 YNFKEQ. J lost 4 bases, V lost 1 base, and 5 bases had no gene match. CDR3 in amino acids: CASSQGRDREGNTIYF. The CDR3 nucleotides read TGTGCCAGCAGCCAAGGGCGGGACAGGGAGGGAAACACCATATATTTT.

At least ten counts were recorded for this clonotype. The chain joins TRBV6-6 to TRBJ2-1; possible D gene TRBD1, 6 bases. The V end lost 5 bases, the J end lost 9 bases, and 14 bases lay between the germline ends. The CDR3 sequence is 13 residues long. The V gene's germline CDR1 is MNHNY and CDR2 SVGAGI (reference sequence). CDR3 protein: CASSPTGYGEQFF. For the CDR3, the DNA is TGTGCCAGCAGTCCCACAGGGTACGGTGAGCAGTTCTTC.

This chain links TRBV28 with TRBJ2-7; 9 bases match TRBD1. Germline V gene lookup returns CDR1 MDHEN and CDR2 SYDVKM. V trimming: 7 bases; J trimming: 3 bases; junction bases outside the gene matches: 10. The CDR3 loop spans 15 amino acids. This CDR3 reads CASTGPGQGYYEQYF. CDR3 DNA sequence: TGTGCCAGCACCGGTCCGGGACAGGGATACTACGAGCAGTACTTC. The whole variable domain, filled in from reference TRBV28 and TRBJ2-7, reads DVKVTQSSRYLVKRTGEKVFLECVQDMDHENMFWYRQDPGLGLRLIYFSYDVKMKEKGDIPEGYSVSREKKERFSLILESASTNQTSMYLCASTGPGQGYYEQYFGPGTRLTVT.

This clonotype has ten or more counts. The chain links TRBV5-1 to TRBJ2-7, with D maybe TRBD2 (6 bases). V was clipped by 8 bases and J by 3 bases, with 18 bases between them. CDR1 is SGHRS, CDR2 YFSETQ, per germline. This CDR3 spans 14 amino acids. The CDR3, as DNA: TGCGCCAGTAGAGTGAGGTCGGGGGTCTACGAGCAGTACTTC. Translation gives CASRVRSGVYEQYF. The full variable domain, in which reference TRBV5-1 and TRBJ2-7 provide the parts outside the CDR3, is KAGVTQTPRYLIKTRGQQVTLSCSPISGHRSVSWYQQTPGQGLQFLFEYFSETQRNKGNFPGRFSGRQFSNSRSEMNVSTLELGDSALYLCASRVRSGVYEQYFGPGTRLTVT.

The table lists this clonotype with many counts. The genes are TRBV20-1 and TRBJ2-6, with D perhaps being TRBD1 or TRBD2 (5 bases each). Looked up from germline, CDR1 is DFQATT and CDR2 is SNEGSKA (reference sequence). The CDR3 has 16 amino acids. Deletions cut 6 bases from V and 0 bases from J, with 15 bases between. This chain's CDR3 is CSAGTAAYSGANVLTF. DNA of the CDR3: TGCAGTGCCGGGACGGCCGCATACTCTGGGGCCAACGTCCTGACTTTC.

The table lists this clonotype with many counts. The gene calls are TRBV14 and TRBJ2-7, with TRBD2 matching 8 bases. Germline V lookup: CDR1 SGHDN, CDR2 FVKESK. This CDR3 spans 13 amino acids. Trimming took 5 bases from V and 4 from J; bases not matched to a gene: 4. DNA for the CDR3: TGTGCCAGCAGCTTCATAGCGGGATACGAGCAGTACTTC. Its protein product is CASSFIAGYEQYF.

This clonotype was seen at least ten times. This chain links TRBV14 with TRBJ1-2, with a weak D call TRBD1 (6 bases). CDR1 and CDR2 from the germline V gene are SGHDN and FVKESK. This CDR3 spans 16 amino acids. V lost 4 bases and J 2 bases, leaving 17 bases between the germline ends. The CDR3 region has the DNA TGTGCCAGCAGCCCAGACCGGGGAGGACAGAACTATGGCTACACCTTC. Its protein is CASSPDRGGQNYGYTF.

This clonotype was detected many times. The CDR3 sequence is CALAGTSGWYTQYF. For the CDR3, the DNA is TGTGCCTTGGCCGGGACTAGCGGGTGGTATACGCAGTATTTT. This sequence joins TRBV12-3 or TRBV12-4 and TRBJ2-3, with 12 bases aligning to TRBD2. V lost 11 bases to trimming and J lost 7 bases; unmatched junction nucleotides: 10. The CDR3 is 14 residues long.

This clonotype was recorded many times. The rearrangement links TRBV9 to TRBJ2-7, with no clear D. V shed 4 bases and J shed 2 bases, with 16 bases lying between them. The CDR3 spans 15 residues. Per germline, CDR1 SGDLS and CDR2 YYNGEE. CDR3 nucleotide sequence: TGTGCCAGCAGCCCGGACCTCCCACCCACCTACGAGCAGTACTTC. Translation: CASSPDLPPTYEQYF.

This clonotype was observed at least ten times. The CDR3 region has the DNA TGTGCCAGCAGCACCGGACAGCCTGTTAACTATGGCTACACCTTC. Residues: CASSTGQPVNYGYTF. This chain links TRBV7-2 with TRBJ1-2; weak D call: TRBD1 (6 bases). CDR1 SGHTA and CDR2 FQGNSA come from the germline V gene. This CDR3 has 15 residues. Trimming took off 5 bases at V and 1 base at J, with 14 bases between the two ends.

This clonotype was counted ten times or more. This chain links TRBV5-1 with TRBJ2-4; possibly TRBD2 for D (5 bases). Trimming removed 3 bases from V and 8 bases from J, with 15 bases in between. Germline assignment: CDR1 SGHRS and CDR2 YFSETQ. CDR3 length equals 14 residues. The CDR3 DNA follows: TGCGCCAGCAGCTCGACTACGGGGTTGGACATTCAGTACTTC. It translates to CASSSTTGLDIQYF.

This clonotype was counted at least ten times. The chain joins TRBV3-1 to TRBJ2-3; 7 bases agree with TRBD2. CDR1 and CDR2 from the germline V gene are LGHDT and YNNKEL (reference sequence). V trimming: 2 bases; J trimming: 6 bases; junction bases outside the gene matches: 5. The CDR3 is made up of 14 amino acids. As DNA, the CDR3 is TGTGCCAGCAGCCAAAACCCGCGGGGGGATACGCAGTATTTT. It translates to CASSQNPRGDTQYF.

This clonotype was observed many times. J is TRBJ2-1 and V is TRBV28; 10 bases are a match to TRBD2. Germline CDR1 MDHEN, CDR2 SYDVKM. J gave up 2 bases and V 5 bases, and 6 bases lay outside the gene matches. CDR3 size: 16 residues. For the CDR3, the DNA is TGTGCCAGCAGTGGGGGGGGGACTAGCGCCTACAATGAGCAGTTCTTC. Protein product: CASSGGGTSAYNEQFF.

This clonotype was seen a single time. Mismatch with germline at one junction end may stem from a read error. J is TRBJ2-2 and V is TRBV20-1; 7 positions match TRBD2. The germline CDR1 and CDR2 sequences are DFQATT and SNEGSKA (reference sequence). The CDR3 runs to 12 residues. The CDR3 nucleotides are TGCAGTGCTAGAGGCGTGGCGGGGGAGCCGTTTTTT. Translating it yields CSARGVAGEPFF.

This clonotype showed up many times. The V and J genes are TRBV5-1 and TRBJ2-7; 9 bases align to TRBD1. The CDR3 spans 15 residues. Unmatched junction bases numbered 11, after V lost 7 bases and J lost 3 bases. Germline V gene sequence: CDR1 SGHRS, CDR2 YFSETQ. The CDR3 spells CASRPRPGQGYEQYF. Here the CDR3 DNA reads TGCGCCAGCCGCCCGAGACCGGGACAGGGCTACGAGCAGTACTTC.

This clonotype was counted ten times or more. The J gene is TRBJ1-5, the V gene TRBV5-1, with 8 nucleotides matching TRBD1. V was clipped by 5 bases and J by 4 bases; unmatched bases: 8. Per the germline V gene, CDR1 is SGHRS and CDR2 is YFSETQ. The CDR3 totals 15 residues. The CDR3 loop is CASSPGQGGNQPQHF. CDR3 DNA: TGCGCCAGCAGTCCCGGACAGGGAGGAAATCAGCCCCAGCATTTT.

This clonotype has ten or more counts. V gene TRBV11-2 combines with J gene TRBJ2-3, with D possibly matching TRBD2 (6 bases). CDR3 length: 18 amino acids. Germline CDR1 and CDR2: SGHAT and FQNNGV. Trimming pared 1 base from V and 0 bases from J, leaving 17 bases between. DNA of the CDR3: TGTGCCAGCAGCTTAGGGACCTCGTTCGGGGGAAGCACAGATACGCAGTATTTT. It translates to CASSLGTSFGGSTDTQYF.

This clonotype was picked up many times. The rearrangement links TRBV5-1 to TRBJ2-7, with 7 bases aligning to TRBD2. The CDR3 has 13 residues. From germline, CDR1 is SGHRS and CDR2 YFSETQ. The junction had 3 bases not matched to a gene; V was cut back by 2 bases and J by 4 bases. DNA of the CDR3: TGCGCCAGCAGCTTCGGGAGGTCATACGAGCAGTACTTC. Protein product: CASSFGRSYEQYF.

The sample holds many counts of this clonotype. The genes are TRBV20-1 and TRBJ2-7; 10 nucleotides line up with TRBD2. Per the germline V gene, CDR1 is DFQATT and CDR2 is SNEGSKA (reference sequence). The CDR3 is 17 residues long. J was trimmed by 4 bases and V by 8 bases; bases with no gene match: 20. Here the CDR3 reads CSQTGQRTSGSSYEQYF. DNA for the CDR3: TGCAGTCAAACGGGACAGAGGACTAGCGGTAGCTCGTACGAGCAGTACTTC.

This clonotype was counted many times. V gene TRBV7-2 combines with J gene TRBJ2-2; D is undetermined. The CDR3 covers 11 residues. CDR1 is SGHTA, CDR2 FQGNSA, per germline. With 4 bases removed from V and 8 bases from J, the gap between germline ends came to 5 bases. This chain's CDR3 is CASSSPGELFF. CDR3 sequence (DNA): TGTGCCAGCAGCTCACCAGGGGAGCTGTTTTTT.

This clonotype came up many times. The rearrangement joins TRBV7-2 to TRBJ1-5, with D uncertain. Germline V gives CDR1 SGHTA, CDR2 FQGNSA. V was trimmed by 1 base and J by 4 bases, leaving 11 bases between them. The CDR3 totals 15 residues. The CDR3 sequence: CASSLGVFGNQPQHF. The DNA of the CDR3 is TGTGCCAGCAGCTTAGGGGTATTCGGTAATCAGCCCCAGCATTTT.

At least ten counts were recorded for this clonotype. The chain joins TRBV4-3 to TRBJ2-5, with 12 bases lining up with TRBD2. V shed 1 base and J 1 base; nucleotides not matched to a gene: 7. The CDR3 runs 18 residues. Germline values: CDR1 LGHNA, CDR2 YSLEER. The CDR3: CASSQGVGTSGSQETQYF. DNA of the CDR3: TGCGCCAGCAGCCAAGGGGTAGGGACTAGCGGGTCCCAAGAGACCCAGTACTTC.

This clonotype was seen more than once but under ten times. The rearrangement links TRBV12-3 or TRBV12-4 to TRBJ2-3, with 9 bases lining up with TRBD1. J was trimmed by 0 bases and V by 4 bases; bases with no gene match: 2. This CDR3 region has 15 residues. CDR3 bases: TGTGCCAGCAGTTATGGGACAGGGAGCACAGATACGCAGTATTTT. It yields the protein CASSYGTGSTDTQYF.

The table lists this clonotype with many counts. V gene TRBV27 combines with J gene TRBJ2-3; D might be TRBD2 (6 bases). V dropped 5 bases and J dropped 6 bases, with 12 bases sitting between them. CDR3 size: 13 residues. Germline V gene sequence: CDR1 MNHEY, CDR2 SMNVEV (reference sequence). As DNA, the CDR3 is TGTGCCAGCAGTCCCTATGGGGGGGATACGCAGTATTTT. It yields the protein CASSPYGGDTQYF.

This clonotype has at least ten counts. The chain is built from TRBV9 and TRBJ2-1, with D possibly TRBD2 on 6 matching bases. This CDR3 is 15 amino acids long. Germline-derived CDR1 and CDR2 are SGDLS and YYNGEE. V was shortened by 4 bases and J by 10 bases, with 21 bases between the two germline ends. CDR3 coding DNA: TGTGCCAGCAGCTCCGGGGACTGGGGGGTCCCGGAGCAGTTCTTC. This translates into CASSSGDWGVPEQFF.

The CDR3 nucleotides are TGCAGCGTTGAAGAAATACAGGGGGTCACTGAAGCTTTCTTT. This sequence encodes CSVEEIQGVTEAFF. The gene calls are TRBV29-1 and TRBJ1-1; TRBD1 matches at 8 bases. V lost 0 bases to trimming and J lost 4 bases; unmatched junction nucleotides: 4. The CDR3 runs to 14 residues. The V gene's germline CDR1 is SQVTM and CDR2 ANQGSEA.

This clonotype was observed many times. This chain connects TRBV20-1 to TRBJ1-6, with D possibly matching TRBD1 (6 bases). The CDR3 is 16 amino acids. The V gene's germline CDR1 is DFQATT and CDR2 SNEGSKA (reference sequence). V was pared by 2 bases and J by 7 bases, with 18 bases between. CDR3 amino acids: CSARTTGTNANSPLHF. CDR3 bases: TGCAGTGCTAGAACTACAGGGACTAACGCCAATTCACCCCTCCACTTT.

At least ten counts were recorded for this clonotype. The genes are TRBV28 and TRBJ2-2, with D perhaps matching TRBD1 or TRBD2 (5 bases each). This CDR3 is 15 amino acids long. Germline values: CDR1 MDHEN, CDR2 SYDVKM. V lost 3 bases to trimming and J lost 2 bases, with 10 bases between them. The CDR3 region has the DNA TGTGCCAGCAGTTTCTGGGACCTAAACACCGGGGAGCTGTTTTTT. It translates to CASSFWDLNTGELFF.